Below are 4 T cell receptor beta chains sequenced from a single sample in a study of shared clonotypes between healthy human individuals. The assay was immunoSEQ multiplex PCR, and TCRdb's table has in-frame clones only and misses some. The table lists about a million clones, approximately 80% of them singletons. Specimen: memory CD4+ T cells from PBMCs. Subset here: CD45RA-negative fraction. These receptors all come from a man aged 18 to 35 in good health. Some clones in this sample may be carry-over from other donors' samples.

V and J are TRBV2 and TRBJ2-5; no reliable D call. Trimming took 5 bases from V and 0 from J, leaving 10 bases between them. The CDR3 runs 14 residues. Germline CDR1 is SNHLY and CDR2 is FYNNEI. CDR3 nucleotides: TGTGCCAGCAGTAGCAACGGGTACCAAGAGACCCAGTACTTC. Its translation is CASSSNGYQETQYF.

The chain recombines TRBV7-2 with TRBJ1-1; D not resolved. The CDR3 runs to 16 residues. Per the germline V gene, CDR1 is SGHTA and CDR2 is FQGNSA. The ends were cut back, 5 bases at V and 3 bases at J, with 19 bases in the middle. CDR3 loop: CASSHPRRWADTEAFF. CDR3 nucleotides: TGTGCCAGCAGCCACCCAAGGCGCTGGGCGGACACTGAAGCTTTCTTT.

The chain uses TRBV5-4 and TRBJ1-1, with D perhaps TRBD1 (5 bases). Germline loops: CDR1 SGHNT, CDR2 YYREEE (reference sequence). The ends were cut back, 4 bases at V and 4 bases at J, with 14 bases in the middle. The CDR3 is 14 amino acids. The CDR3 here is CASSVGATGTEAFF. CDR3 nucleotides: TGTGCCAGCAGCGTCGGGGCCACGGGCACTGAAGCTTTCTTT.

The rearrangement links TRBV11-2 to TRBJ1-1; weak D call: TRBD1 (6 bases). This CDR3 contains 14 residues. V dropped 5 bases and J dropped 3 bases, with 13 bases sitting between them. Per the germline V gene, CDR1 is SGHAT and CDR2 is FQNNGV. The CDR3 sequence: CASSPRTEDTEAFF. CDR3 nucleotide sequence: TGTGCCAGCAGCCCTCGGACAGAGGACACTGAAGCTTTCTTT.